The 14 T cell receptor beta chains given below trace back to one sample, sequenced in a study of T cells in Graves' hyperthyroidism and ophthalmopathy. The source material, RNA transcripts, was used to amplify TCR beta CDR3 regions. Using the HTBI primer set, a first-round RT-PCR was run on the TCR CDR3. TCRdb reprocessed the multiplex PCR reads via MiXCR and lists one record per CDR3 protein. The table shows roughly 300,000 distinct CDR3 sequences, with approximately 15% occurring only once. The source material was blood. These receptors all come from a woman aged 25 to 39 with Graves' hyperthyroidism.

This clonotype showed up many times. The rearrangement joins TRBV20-1 to TRBJ2-7, with D hard to call. This CDR3 is 14 amino acids long. V gave up 6 bases and J gave up 5 bases, with 20 bases separating them. CDR1 and CDR2 from the germline V gene are DFQATT and SNEGSKA (reference sequence). CDR3 DNA sequence: TGCAGTGCCCCGAGGCTGGGAATTCGGCACGAGCAGTACTTC. Amino acid sequence: CSAPRLGIRHEQYF.

This clonotype appeared a few times. J is TRBJ2-7 and V is TRBV5-1, with D possibly called TRBD1 or TRBD2 (5 bases each). The germline gives CDR1 SGHRS, CDR2 YFSETQ. The length of the CDR3 is 16 residues. V was trimmed by 7 bases and J by 2 bases, leaving 22 bases between them. The CDR3 reads CASGTGLVLSAYEQYF. Here the CDR3 DNA reads TGCGCCAGCGGGACCGGACTCGTCCTTTCAGCCTACGAGCAGTACTTC. The full variable domain, with the rest looked up from reference TRBV5-1 and TRBJ2-7, is KAGVTQTPRYLIKTRGQQVTLSCSPISGHRSVSWYQQTPGQGLQFLFEYFSETQRNKGNFPGRFSGRQFSNSRSEMNVSTLELGDSALYLCASGTGLVLSAYEQYFGPGTRLTVT.

On this clonotype: This may be a read error, as it is one base from a much larger clone. The chain couples TRBV28 to TRBJ1-5, with D maybe TRBD1 (5 bases). The CDR3 runs to 16 residues. Germline loops: CDR1 MDHEN, CDR2 SYDVKM. The chain's CDR3 is CASNITGPVGNQPRHF. The CDR3 coding sequence is TGTGCCAGCAATATAACAGGTCCCGTGGGAAATCAGCCCCGGCATTTT.

This chain uses TRBV20-1 with TRBJ1-5; 8 nucleotides match TRBD1. With 5 bases clipped from V and 7 bases from J, the junction kept 7 bases outside the gene matches. From germline, CDR1 is DFQATT and CDR2 SNEGSKA (reference sequence). The CDR3 loop spans 13 amino acids. The CDR3: CSAPTGAGQPQHF. The DNA of the CDR3 is TGCAGTGCTCCGACAGGGGCGGGGCAGCCCCAGCATTTT.

This clonotype appeared many times. This chain uses TRBV27 with TRBJ2-7, with TRBD2 matching over 7 bases. Germline assignment: CDR1 MNHEY and CDR2 SMNVEV (reference sequence). The J segment lost 4 bases and the V segment lost 6 bases, leaving 9 bases of the junction unmatched. The CDR3 contains 14 residues. The CDR3 is CASREGGPRYEQYF. The CDR3 coding sequence is TGTGCCAGCAGAGAGGGAGGGCCGCGGTACGAGCAGTACTTC.

As regards this clonotype: The germline gene is not matched at one end of the junction; a read error may be the cause. V is TRBV20-1 and J is TRBJ2-7, with D possibly being TRBD1 (6 bases). Per the germline V gene, CDR1 is DFQATT and CDR2 is SNEGSKA (reference sequence). The CDR3 length is 17 residues. In nucleotides, the CDR3 is TGCAGTGCTAGAGGAACCTCGATCGGGACACTAGTTTACGGGCAGTACTTC. It codes for CSARGTSIGTLVYGQYF.

This clonotype has at least ten counts. The CDR3 DNA reads TGTGCCAGCACTACTTCGGAGAGACAGGGGTACGAAAAACTGTTTTTT. The encoded protein is CASTTSERQGYEKLFF. This chain joins TRBV12-3 or TRBV12-4 and TRBJ1-4, with 8 bases fitting TRBD1. This CDR3 region has 16 residues. The ends lost 7 bases at V and 8 bases at J; junction bases unmatched: 15.

This clonotype has a handful of counts. V usage is TRBV28 and J usage is TRBJ2-1; D possibly corresponds to TRBD2 (6 bases). CDR3 length: 14 residues. Germline CDR1 is MDHEN and CDR2 is SYDVKM. The V end was cut by 5 bases, the J end by 6 bases, with 14 bases between. CDR3 protein: CASSAGWTLNEQFF. CDR3 in DNA: TGTGCCAGCAGTGCGGGATGGACCCTCAATGAGCAGTTCTTC.

With regard to this clonotype: A clone one base away is much larger, so this may be a read error. The chain carries TRBV2 and TRBJ2-1, with D maybe TRBD2 (6 bases). V lost 10 bases to trimming and J lost 6 bases, with 16 bases between them. The germline V gene encodes CDR1 SNHLY and CDR2 FYNNEI. The CDR3 contains 13 residues. The CDR3 region is CANRRGAGNEQFF. CDR3 bases: TGTGCCAACAGGCGGGGCGCGGGCAATGAGCAGTTCTTC.

There are a few counts of this clonotype. V and J are TRBV9 and TRBJ2-7; D remains unclear. This CDR3 contains 13 residues. CDR1 and CDR2 from the germline V gene are SGDLS and YYNGEE. Between the trimmed V and J ends, which lost 3 bases and 6 bases, there was a span of 13 bases. The CDR3 protein is CASSDARFGEQYF. The CDR3 DNA is TGTGCCAGCAGCGACGCCCGGTTCGGCGAGCAGTACTTC.

This clonotype was seen at least ten times. The chain recombines TRBV5-1 with TRBJ2-1; 13 nucleotides line up with TRBD2. The CDR3 contains 13 residues. The V segment lost 7 bases and the J segment 9 bases; nucleotides outside the gene matches: 4. Per germline, CDR1 SGHRS and CDR2 YFSETQ. CDR3 DNA sequence: TGCGCCAGCGAGGGACTAGCGGGAAGTGAGCAGTTCTTC. It specifies CASEGLAGSEQFF.

V and J are TRBV4-2 and TRBJ2-7; 11 bases agree with TRBD2. The CDR3 sequence is 16 residues long. After removal of 4 bases from V and 7 bases from J, the junction contained 12 bases not matched to a gene. Germline V lookup: CDR1 LGHNA, CDR2 YNFKEQ. The CDR3 coding sequence is TGTGCCAGCAGCCCCGGGACTAGCGGTACCTACGGGGAGCAGTACTTC. This codes for CASSPGTSGTYGEQYF.

This clonotype was seen a handful of times. V is TRBV14 and J is TRBJ2-2, with D hard to call. CDR3 length: 15 residues. V lost 0 bases to trimming and J lost 3 bases, with 8 bases between them. CDR1 and CDR2 (germline): SGHDN, FVKESK. CDR3 protein: CASSQENLDTGELFF. The CDR3 region has the DNA TGTGCCAGCAGCCAAGAAAATCTTGACACCGGGGAGCTGTTTTTT.

This clonotype was seen ten or more times. This chain connects TRBV30 to TRBJ2-4; D is possibly TRBD1 (6 bases). Trimming cost V 7 bases and J 0 bases, with 10 bases left between them. CDR1 GTSNPN and CDR2 SVGIG come from the germline V gene (reference sequence). There are 13 residues in the CDR3. CDR3 amino acids: CASEGGAKNIQYF. Here the CDR3 DNA reads TGTGCCTCTGAAGGGGGAGCCAAAAACATTCAGTACTTC.